These T cell receptor beta chains were read from a single sample in a study of blood T cell repertoires in COVID-19. Profiling relied on immunoSEQ multiplex PCR, and the TCRdb table lists in-frame clones only, not all of them. The sample carries approximately 54,000 clones, 85% to 95% recorded once. Sequencing was done on a sample of peripheral blood. The origin of the receptors is a man aged 50 or older with acute or convalescent COVID-19. CDR3s include the opening cysteine and the closing phenylalanine or tryptophan. The D gene is left open where the match is weak. Clone size is given for some rows only: seen once, a few or many times, or a class if the clone is expanded.

j_gene: TRBJ2-1; abundance: NA; d_gene: TRBD1; v_gene: TRBV6-6; len: 15; CDR3nt: TGTGCCAGCAGGGATGGACAGGGTTCGTACAATGAGCAGTTCTTC; CDR3aa: CASRDGQGSYNEQFF
j_gene: TRBJ2-3; abundance: NA; d_gene: NA; v_gene: TRBV7-2; len: 13; CDR3nt: TGTGCCAGCAGCTTAGGTGTACTCAATACGCAGTATTTT; CDR3aa: CASSLGVLNTQYF
j_gene: TRBJ2-5; abundance: NA; d_gene: NA; v_gene: TRBV20-1; len: 15; CDR3nt: TGCAGTGCTAGTTCGGGGGATTTTTGGTTCGAGACCCAGTACTTC; CDR3aa: CSASSGDFWFETQYF
j_gene: TRBJ2-5; abundance: NA; d_gene: NA; v_gene: TRBV6-2/TRBV6-3; len: 16; CDR3nt: TGTGCCAGCAGTTACTGGCGGGGGCCCTTACAAGAGACCCAGTACTTC; CDR3aa: CASSYWRGPLQETQYF
j_gene: TRBJ1-2; abundance: NA; d_gene: NA; v_gene: TRBV30; len: 15; CDR3nt: TGTGCCTGGGGAAATACAGGGCACGCTAACTATGGCTACACCTTC; CDR3aa: CAWGNTGHANYGYTF
j_gene: TRBJ2-7; abundance: NA; d_gene: TRBD1; v_gene: TRBV13; len: 13; CDR3nt: TGTGCCAGCAGAAAACAGGGGGCTGGAGAGCAGTACTTC; CDR3aa: CASRKQGAGEQYF
j_gene: TRBJ2-6; abundance: NA; d_gene: NA; v_gene: TRBV5-1; len: 15; CDR3nt: TGCGCCAGCAGCTTGGCGTTGTCTGGGGCCAACGTCCTGACTTTC; CDR3aa: CASSLALSGANVLTF
j_gene: TRBJ2-1; abundance: NA; d_gene: NA; v_gene: TRBV7-9; len: 14; CDR3nt: TGTGCCAGCAGCTTTGCGTCATTCAACAATGAGCAGTTCTTC; CDR3aa: CASSFASFNNEQFF
j_gene: TRBJ1-6; abundance: NA; d_gene: TRBD1; v_gene: TRBV30; len: 13; CDR3nt: TGTGCCTGGAAGGGACAGGGCCTGTCACCCCTCCACTTT; CDR3aa: CAWKGQGLSPLHF
j_gene: TRBJ1-1; abundance: NA; d_gene: NA; v_gene: TRBV4-3; len: 14; CDR3nt: TGCGCCAGCAGCCAAACCAGGGTTGTAATTGAAGCTTTCTTT; CDR3aa: CASSQTRVVIEAFF
j_gene: TRBJ1-2; abundance: NA; d_gene: NA; v_gene: TRBV27; len: 13; CDR3nt: TGTGCCAGCAGTTCCCAGACAGGCTATGGCTACACCTTC; CDR3aa: CASSSQTGYGYTF
j_gene: TRBJ2-1; abundance: NA; d_gene: NA; v_gene: TRBV12-5; len: 15; CDR3nt: TGTGCTAGTGGTTTGCTCCGCAGCTCCTACAATGAGCAGTTCTTC; CDR3aa: CASGLLRSSYNEQFF
j_gene: TRBJ2-3; abundance: NA; d_gene: NA; v_gene: TRBV5-6; len: 14; CDR3nt: TGTGCCAGCAGCGTACTACGGGACACTCATACGCAGTATTTT; CDR3aa: CASSVLRDTHTQYF
j_gene: TRBJ1-2; abundance: NA; d_gene: NA; v_gene: TRBV25-1; len: 13; CDR3nt: TGTGCCAGCAGTGAAAACGGGGGGAGAGGCTACACCTTC; CDR3aa: CASSENGGRGYTF
j_gene: TRBJ2-1; abundance: NA; d_gene: NA; v_gene: TRBV24-1; len: 15; CDR3nt: TGTGCCACCAGTGATCCGGCTAGGGGGGGCAATGAGCAGTTCTTC; CDR3aa: CATSDPARGGNEQFF
j_gene: TRBJ2-5; abundance: NA; d_gene: TRBD2; v_gene: TRBV18; len: 13; CDR3nt: TGTGCCAGCTCAAGGACTAGCGGAGAGACCCAGTACTTC; CDR3aa: CASSRTSGETQYF
j_gene: TRBJ2-2; abundance: NA; d_gene: NA; v_gene: TRBV5-1; len: 16; CDR3nt: TGCGCCAGCAGCTTGATGCAGGGGGGGAACACCGGGGAGCTGTTTTTT; CDR3aa: CASSLMQGGNTGELFF
j_gene: TRBJ1-3; abundance: NA; d_gene: NA; v_gene: TRBV6-5; len: 14; CDR3nt: TGTGCCAGCAGTTGGGACAACTCTGGAAACACCATATATTTT; CDR3aa: CASSWDNSGNTIYF
j_gene: TRBJ2-4; abundance: NA; d_gene: TRBD2; v_gene: TRBV6-1; len: 19; CDR3nt: TGTGCCAGCAGTGAAGCCGTTCTGAGGCTAGCGGGAGTAACGAGCATTCAGTACTTC; CDR3aa: CASSEAVLRLAGVTSIQYF
j_gene: TRBJ2-7; abundance: NA; d_gene: TRBD2; v_gene: TRBV11-3; len: 17; CDR3nt: TGTGCCAGCAGCTTAGTTGCTAGCGGGAGGGCCCCTTACGAGCAGTACTTC; CDR3aa: CASSLVASGRAPYEQYF
j_gene: TRBJ1-2; abundance: few; d_gene: NA; v_gene: TRBV6-2/TRBV6-3; len: 15; CDR3nt: TGTGCCAGCAGTGACCCGGGACGGGAGAACTATGGCTACACCTTC; CDR3aa: CASSDPGRENYGYTF
j_gene: TRBJ2-7; abundance: NA; d_gene: NA; v_gene: TRBV7-5; len: 20; CDR3nt: TGTGCCAGAAGCCCAATTTGGGGGACTAGCGGGAGTATAGTTCAGTACGAGCAGTACTTC; CDR3aa: CARSPIWGTSGSIVQYEQYF
j_gene: TRBJ2-7; abundance: NA; d_gene: NA; v_gene: TRBV24-1; len: 13; CDR3nt: TGTGCCACCATGTTTGGGAGCTCCTACGAGCAGTACTTC; CDR3aa: CATMFGSSYEQYF
j_gene: TRBJ2-4; abundance: NA; d_gene: NA; v_gene: TRBV20-1; len: 14; CDR3nt: TGCAGTGCTAGTCTCCAGGGATCCAAAAACATTCAGTACTTC; CDR3aa: CSASLQGSKNIQYF
j_gene: TRBJ2-4; abundance: NA; d_gene: TRBD1; v_gene: TRBV19; len: 18; CDR3nt: TGTGCCAGTAGTACCAGGACAGGGGGAGATGGGGCCAAAAACATTCAGTACTTC; CDR3aa: CASSTRTGGDGAKNIQYF
j_gene: TRBJ1-4; abundance: NA; d_gene: NA; v_gene: TRBV30; len: 14; CDR3nt: TGTGCCTGGTCACTGACAGGCCGTAATGAAAAACTGTTTTTT; CDR3aa: CAWSLTGRNEKLFF
j_gene: TRBJ1-1; abundance: once; d_gene: NA; v_gene: TRBV6-5; len: 14; CDR3nt: TGTGCCAGCAGTTTCCTGACAGTGAACACTGAAGCTTTCTTT; CDR3aa: CASSFLTVNTEAFF
j_gene: TRBJ2-3; abundance: NA; d_gene: NA; v_gene: TRBV30; len: 12; CDR3nt: TGTGCCTGGAGTCGTAGGGGGAATACGCAGTATTTT; CDR3aa: CAWSRRGNTQYF
j_gene: TRBJ2-4; abundance: NA; d_gene: NA; v_gene: TRBV7-9; len: 13; CDR3nt: TGTGCCAGCGAGCGTCTAGGGGCAGACATTCAGTACTTC; CDR3aa: CASERLGADIQYF
j_gene: TRBJ2-2; abundance: NA; d_gene: TRBD2; v_gene: TRBV5-1; len: 16; CDR3nt: TGCGCCAGCAGCCTAATGACTAGCGGGACATCCGGGGAGCTGTTTTTT; CDR3aa: CASSLMTSGTSGELFF
j_gene: TRBJ1-1; abundance: NA; d_gene: NA; v_gene: TRBV2; len: 13; CDR3nt: TGTGCCAGCATGCGAACAGTGAACACTGAAGCTTTCTTT; CDR3aa: CASMRTVNTEAFF
j_gene: TRBJ1-5; abundance: NA; d_gene: NA; v_gene: TRBV9; len: 14; CDR3nt: TGTGCCAGCAGCGGTGGACCGTGGGGGGAGCCCCAGCATTTT; CDR3aa: CASSGGPWGEPQHF
j_gene: TRBJ2-3; abundance: NA; d_gene: NA; v_gene: TRBV6-1; len: 17; CDR3nt: TGTGCCAGCAGTGTAACAGGGGGGGACATAGGCACAGATACGCAGTATTTT; CDR3aa: CASSVTGGDIGTDTQYF
j_gene: TRBJ1-2; abundance: NA; d_gene: TRBD1; v_gene: TRBV4-3; len: 15; CDR3nt: TGCGCCAGCAGCCAAGAAACAGGGGGAGGCTATGGCTACACCTTC; CDR3aa: CASSQETGGGYGYTF
j_gene: TRBJ1-2; abundance: once; d_gene: NA; v_gene: TRBV6-5; len: 14; CDR3nt: TGTGCCAGCAGTTCTTTGGGGCAGGGGTATGGCTACACCTTC; CDR3aa: CASSSLGQGYGYTF
j_gene: TRBJ1-6; abundance: NA; d_gene: TRBD1; v_gene: TRBV5-4; len: 15; CDR3nt: TGTGCCAGCAGCCCGGGGGGGACAGCAAATTCACCCCTCCACTTT; CDR3aa: CASSPGGTANSPLHF
j_gene: TRBJ2-2; abundance: NA; d_gene: TRBD1; v_gene: TRBV5-1; len: 18; CDR3nt: TGCGCCAGCAGCTCTCCGGGACAGGAGCTATATTACACCGGGGAGCTGTTTTTT; CDR3aa: CASSSPGQELYYTGELFF